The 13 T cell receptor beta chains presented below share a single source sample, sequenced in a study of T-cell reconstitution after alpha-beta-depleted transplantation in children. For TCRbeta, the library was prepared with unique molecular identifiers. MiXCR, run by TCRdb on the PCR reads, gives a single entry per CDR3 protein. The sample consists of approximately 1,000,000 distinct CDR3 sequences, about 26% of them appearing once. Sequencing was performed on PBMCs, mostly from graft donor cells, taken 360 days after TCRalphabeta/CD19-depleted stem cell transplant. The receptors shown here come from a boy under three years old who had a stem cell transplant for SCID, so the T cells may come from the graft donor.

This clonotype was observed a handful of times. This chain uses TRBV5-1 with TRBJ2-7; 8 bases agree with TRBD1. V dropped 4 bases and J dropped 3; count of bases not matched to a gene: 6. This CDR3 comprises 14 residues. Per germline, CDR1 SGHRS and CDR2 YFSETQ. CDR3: CASSQTGVNYEQYF. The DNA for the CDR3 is TGCGCCAGCAGCCAGACAGGGGTTAACTACGAGCAGTACTTC. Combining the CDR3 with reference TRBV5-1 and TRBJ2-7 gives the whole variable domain KAGVTQTPRYLIKTRGQQVTLSCSPISGHRSVSWYQQTPGQGLQFLFEYFSETQRNKGNFPGRFSGRQFSNSRSEMNVSTLELGDSALYLCASSQTGVNYEQYFGPGTRLTVT.

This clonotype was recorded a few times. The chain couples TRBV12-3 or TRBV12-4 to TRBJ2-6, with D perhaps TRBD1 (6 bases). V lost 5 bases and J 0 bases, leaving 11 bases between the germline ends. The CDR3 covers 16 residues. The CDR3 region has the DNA TGTGCCAGCAGTCCGCGGACAGTCTCTGGGGCCAACGTCCTGACTTTC. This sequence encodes CASSPRTVSGANVLTF.

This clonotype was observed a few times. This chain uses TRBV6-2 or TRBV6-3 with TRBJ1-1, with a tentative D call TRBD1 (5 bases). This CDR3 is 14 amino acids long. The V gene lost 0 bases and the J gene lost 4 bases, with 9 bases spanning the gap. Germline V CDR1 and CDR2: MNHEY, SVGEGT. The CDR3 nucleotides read TGTGCCAGCAGTTACTCGTACGGGGGCACTGAAGCTTTCTTT. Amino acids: CASSYSYGGTEAFF.

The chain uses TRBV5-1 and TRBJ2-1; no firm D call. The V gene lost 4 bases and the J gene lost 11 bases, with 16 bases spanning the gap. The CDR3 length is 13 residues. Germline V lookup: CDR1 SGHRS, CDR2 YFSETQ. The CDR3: CASSQDLNGQQFF. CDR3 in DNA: TGCGCCAGCAGCCAGGACCTAAACGGGCAGCAGTTCTTC.

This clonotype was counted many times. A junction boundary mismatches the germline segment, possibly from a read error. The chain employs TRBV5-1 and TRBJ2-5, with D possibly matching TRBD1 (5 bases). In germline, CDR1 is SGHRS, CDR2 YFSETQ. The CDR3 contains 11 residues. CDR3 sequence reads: CASRDQETQYF. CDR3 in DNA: TGTGCCAGCAGGGATCAAGAGACCCAGTACTTC.

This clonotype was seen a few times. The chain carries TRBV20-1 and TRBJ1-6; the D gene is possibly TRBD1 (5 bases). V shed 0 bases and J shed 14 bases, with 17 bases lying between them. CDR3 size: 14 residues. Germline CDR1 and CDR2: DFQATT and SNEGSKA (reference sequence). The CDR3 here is CSAREDTVVWALHF. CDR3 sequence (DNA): TGCAGTGCTAGAGAGGACACGGTCGTTTGGGCCCTCCACTTT.

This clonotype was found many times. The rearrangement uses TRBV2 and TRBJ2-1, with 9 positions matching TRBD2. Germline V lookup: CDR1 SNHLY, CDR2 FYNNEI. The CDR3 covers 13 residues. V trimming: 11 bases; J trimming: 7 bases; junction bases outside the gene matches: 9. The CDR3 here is CALLAGRANEQFF. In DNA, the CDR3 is TGTGCCCTACTAGCGGGCCGGGCTAATGAGCAGTTCTTC. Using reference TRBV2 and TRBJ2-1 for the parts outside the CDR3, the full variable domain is EPEVTQTPSHQVTQMGQEVILRCVPISNHLYFYWYRQILGQKVEFLVSFYNNEISEKSEIFDDQFSVERPDGSNFTLKIRSTKLEDSAMYFCALLAGRANEQFFGPGTRLTVL.

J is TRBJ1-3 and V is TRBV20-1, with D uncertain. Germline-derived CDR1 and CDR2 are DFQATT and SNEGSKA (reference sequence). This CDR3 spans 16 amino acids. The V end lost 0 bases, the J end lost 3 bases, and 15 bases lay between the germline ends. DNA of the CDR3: TGCAGTGCTAGAGATCTATATAGGGCGAGTGGAAACACCATATATTTT. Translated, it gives CSARDLYRASGNTIYF.

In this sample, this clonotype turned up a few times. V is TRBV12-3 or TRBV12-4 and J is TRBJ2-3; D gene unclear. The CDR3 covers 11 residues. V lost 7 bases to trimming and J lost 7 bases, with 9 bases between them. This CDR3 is CASTGINTQYF. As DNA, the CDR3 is TGTGCCAGCACAGGAATAAATACGCAGTATTTT.

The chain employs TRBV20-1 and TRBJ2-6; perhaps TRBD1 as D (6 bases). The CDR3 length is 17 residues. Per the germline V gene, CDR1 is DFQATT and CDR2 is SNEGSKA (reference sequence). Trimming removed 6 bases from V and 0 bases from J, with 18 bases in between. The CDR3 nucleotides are TGCAGTGCGGACATCCGGGACACTTTCTCTGGGGCCAACGTCCTGACTTTC. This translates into CSADIRDTFSGANVLTF.

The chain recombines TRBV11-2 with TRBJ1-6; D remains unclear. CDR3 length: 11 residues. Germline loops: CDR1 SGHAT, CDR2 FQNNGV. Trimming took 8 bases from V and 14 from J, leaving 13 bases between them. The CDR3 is CASAGTAALHF. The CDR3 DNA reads TGTGCCAGCGCCGGCACAGCGGCCCTCCACTTT.

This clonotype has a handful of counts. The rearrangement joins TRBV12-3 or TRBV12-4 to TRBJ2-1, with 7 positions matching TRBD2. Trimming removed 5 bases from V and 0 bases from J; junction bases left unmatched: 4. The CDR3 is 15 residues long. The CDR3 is CASSRLADSYNEQFF. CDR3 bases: TGTGCCAGCAGTCGGCTAGCGGACTCCTACAATGAGCAGTTCTTC.

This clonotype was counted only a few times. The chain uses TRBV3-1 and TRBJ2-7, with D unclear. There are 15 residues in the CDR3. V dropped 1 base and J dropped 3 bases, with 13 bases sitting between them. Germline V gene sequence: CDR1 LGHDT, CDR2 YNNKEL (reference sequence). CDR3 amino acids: CASSQGQANLYEQYF. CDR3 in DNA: TGTGCCAGCAGCCAAGGGCAGGCTAACCTCTACGAGCAGTACTTC.